This record looks at one T cell receptor beta chain sequence and its context. Its antigen is not identified. This specimen comes from a study of early T cells in non-severe SARS-CoV-2 infection. Individual cDNA molecules were tagged with unique molecular identifiers, the study reported. TCRdb re-analysed the 5' RACE reads in MiXCR, keeping a single row per CDR3 protein. The repertoire holds 45,000 to 50,000 distinct CDR3 sequences, with about 6.3% as singletons. Germline assignment: CDR1 SGHNT and CDR2 YYREEE (reference sequence). The CDR3 is 15 amino acids. V gave up 3 bases and J gave up 1 base; unmatched junction bases: 6. The study's findings and limits: Matching against VDJdb likely underestimated virus-specific expansions, favoring anti-spike CD8.

The rearrangement joins TRBV5-4 to TRBJ1-1, with 7 bases fitting TRBD1. The TCR sequence derives from an adult who was a healthcare worker with PCR-confirmed SARS-CoV-2 infection or an uninfected control (not recorded which). The input for sequencing was whole blood, taken at baseline. In DNA form, the CDR3 reads TGTGCCAGCAGCTCCGCAGGGGGGGCGAACACTGAAGCTTTCTTT. This encodes CASSSAGGANTEAFF.